These 14 T cell receptor beta chains share one sample of origin, sequenced in a study of blood T cell repertoires in COVID-19. The assay was immunoSEQ multiplex PCR, and TCRdb's table has in-frame clones only and misses some. The sample yields under 300,000 clones, around 85% seen once. Sequencing was done on a sample of peripheral blood. These receptors all come from a woman between 40 and 55 years old with active or convalescent COVID-19.

The table lists this clone with a few counts. CDR3 sequence (DNA): TGTGCCAGCAGCCCATGGACAGGGGGCGCGGCTGAAGCTTTCTTT. This translates into CASSPWTGGAAEAFF. The V call is TRBV7-2, the J call TRBJ1-1; 11 positions match TRBD1. V trimming: 5 bases; J trimming: 6 bases; junction bases outside the gene matches: 8. Looked up from germline, CDR1 is SGHTA and CDR2 is FQGNSA. The CDR3 contains 15 residues.

The chain carries TRBV7-2 and TRBJ1-2; no clear D gene. The CDR3 length is 13 residues. Germline CDR1 reads SGHTA; CDR2 reads FQGNSA. V lost 1 base, J lost 2 bases, and 5 bases lay in between. As DNA, the CDR3 is TGTGCCAGCAGCTTAGACAGCAACTATGGCTACACCTTC. This translates into CASSLDSNYGYTF.

The chain carries TRBV3-1 (or the pseudogene TRBV3-2) and TRBJ1-3; possible D gene TRBD1, 5 bases. V shed 2 bases and J shed 0 bases, with 23 bases lying between them. The germline V gene encodes CDR1 LGHDT and CDR2 YNNKEL (reference sequence). This CDR3 is 20 amino acids long. CDR3 amino acids: CASSQPLRVGSYSSGNTIYF. Here the CDR3 DNA reads TGTGCCAGCAGCCAACCCCTCAGGGTGGGCAGTTATTCCTCTGGAAACACCATATATTTT.

The chain uses TRBV28 and TRBJ1-6, with D possibly TRBD1 on 5 matching bases. Germline-derived CDR1 and CDR2 are MDHEN and SYDVKM. With 5 bases removed from V and 0 bases from J, the gap between germline ends came to 11 bases. The CDR3 consists of 16 residues. The CDR3 loop reads CASSPQDSSYNSPLHF. Written as DNA, the CDR3 is TGTGCCAGCAGTCCACAGGATAGCTCCTATAATTCACCCCTCCACTTT.

The chain couples TRBV10-3 to TRBJ2-1; tentatively, D is TRBD2 (5 bases). CDR3 length: 12 amino acids. The V and J ends lost 5 bases and 6 bases respectively, with 8 bases between them. The germline gives CDR1 ENHRY, CDR2 SYGVKD. CDR3 sequence reads: CAISFSGNEQFF. The CDR3 bases are TGTGCCATCAGTTTCAGCGGCAATGAGCAGTTCTTC.

This clone was picked up a small number of times. The gene calls are TRBV5-1 and TRBJ2-5; TRBD2 is a possible D gene (5 bases). V was pared by 4 bases and J by 1 base, with 11 bases between. The CDR3 loop spans 14 amino acids. In germline, CDR1 is SGHRS, CDR2 YFSETQ. CDR3 residues: CASSLPDSQETQYF. CDR3 DNA: TGCGCCAGCAGCCTACCGGACTCCCAAGAGACCCAGTACTTC.

The V and J genes are TRBV5-1 and TRBJ1-2; a weak D match, TRBD1 (6 bases). Germline V CDR1 and CDR2: SGHRS, YFSETQ. Trimming pared 4 bases from V and 4 bases from J, leaving 14 bases between. The CDR3 is 14 amino acids. The CDR3 sequence is CASSIKQGSYGYTF. The CDR3 nucleotides are TGCGCCAGCAGCATAAAACAGGGAAGCTATGGCTACACCTTC.

The chain recombines TRBV18 with TRBJ1-4; D may be TRBD1 (5 bases). Germline CDR1 KGHSH, CDR2 LQKENI. Trimming pared 3 bases from V and 0 bases from J, leaving 11 bases between. CDR3 length: 16 amino acids. CDR3 nucleotide sequence: TGTGCCAGCTCACCTCTGGGGGGTTCAACTAATGAAAAACTGTTTTTT. Translation gives CASSPLGGSTNEKLFF. The whole variable domain, remainder taken from reference TRBV18 and TRBJ1-4, is NAGVMQNPRHLVRRRGQEARLRCSPMKGHSHVYWYRQLPEEGLKFMVYLQKENIIDESGMPKERFSAEFPKEGPSILRIQQVVRGDSAAYFCASSPLGGSTNEKLFFGSGTQLSVL.

Comment on this clone: The junction departs from germline at one end; a sequencing error may be responsible. The chain couples TRBV7-7 to TRBJ2-5; 8 bases agree with TRBD2. The CDR3 runs to 15 residues. Per the germline V gene, CDR1 is SSHAT and CDR2 is FNYEAQ (reference sequence). CDR3 in DNA: TGTGCTAGCAGCTTAGGCGGGGGGATCCAAGAGACCCAGTACTTC. Encoded protein: CASSLGGGIQETQYF.

The chain uses TRBV5-6 and TRBJ1-1, with D uncertain. V lost 2 bases, J lost 10 bases, and 9 bases lay in between. CDR1 is SGHDT and CDR2 is YYEEEE in the germline V gene. The CDR3 spans 11 residues. The CDR3 region has the DNA TGTGCCAGCAGCTTTGGGGAGGGAGCTTTCTTT. It encodes CASSFGEGAFF.

The V and J genes are TRBV10-3 and TRBJ1-5; TRBD1 aligns across 8 bases. CDR3 length: 17 residues. The ends lost 3 bases at V and 10 bases at J; junction bases unmatched: 17. Germline CDR1 and CDR2: ENHRY and SYGVKD. The CDR3 region is CAISDMATGVEARPQHF. DNA of the CDR3: TGTGCCATCAGTGACATGGCGACAGGGGTCGAAGCGAGACCCCAGCATTTT.

This chain joins TRBV13 and TRBJ1-6; 7 bases fit TRBD1. The germline CDR1 and CDR2 sequences are PRHDT and FYEKMQ (reference sequence). J was trimmed by 9 bases and V by 4 bases; bases with no gene match: 6. There are 14 residues in the CDR3. For the CDR3, the DNA is TGTGCCAGCAGCTCCACAGGGGTAGGTTCACCCCTCCACTTT. Amino acid sequence: CASSSTGVGSPLHF. Complete variable domain (other parts from reference TRBV13 and TRBJ1-6): AAGVIQSPRHLIKEKRETATLKCYPIPRHDTVYWYQQGPGQDPQFLISFYEKMQSDKGSIPDRFSAQQFSDYHSELNMSSLELGDSALYFCASSSTGVGSPLHFGNGTRLTVT.

This clone was observed a handful of times. This chain links TRBV28 with TRBJ2-1; TRBD1 matches at 9 bases. CDR3 length equals 15 residues. Germline-derived CDR1 and CDR2 are MDHEN and SYDVKM. The ends lost 5 bases at V and 4 bases at J; junction bases unmatched: 6. This CDR3 reads CASSPGQGRYNEQFF. The CDR3 DNA reads TGTGCCAGCAGTCCCGGACAGGGGAGGTACAATGAGCAGTTCTTC.

This chain links TRBV7-2 with TRBJ2-7; tentatively, D is TRBD2 (5 bases). V gave up 5 bases and J gave up 7 bases, with 15 bases separating them. Looked up from germline, CDR1 is SGHTA and CDR2 is FQGNSA. CDR3 size: 13 residues. CDR3 loop: CASSPSPPGEQYF. The CDR3 DNA reads TGTGCCAGCAGCCCTAGCCCCCCCGGAGAGCAGTACTTC.